These 20 T cell receptor beta chains were sequenced from one sample in a study of blood T cell repertoires in COVID-19 (dated by TCRdb to 2018 to 2020). The method was the immunoSEQ multiplex PCR assay. The table was pulled from immuneACCESS by TCRdb, which kept in-frame rearrangements only. Such tables lose some clones; where checked, under half of the loss comes from unresolved V genes, and the rest has no known cause. Counted in this sample were around 80,000 clones; around 90% of them appeared once. The ten biggest clones cover roughly 0.78% of the sample. What was sequenced was peripheral blood. The origin of the receptors is a woman over 75 with acute or convalescent COVID-19.

This clone occurred once. The V and J genes are TRBV2 and TRBJ1-2; TRBD1 matches at 7 bases. The CDR3 is made up of 12 amino acids. Looked up from germline, CDR1 is SNHLY and CDR2 is FYNNEI. J lost 3 bases, V lost 7 bases, and 2 bases had no gene match. CDR3 loop: CASNRGDYGYTF. DNA for the CDR3: TGTGCCAGCAACAGGGGTGACTATGGCTACACCTTC.

The CDR3 region has the DNA TGTGCCAGCAGAACACAAAGCTCCTATAATTCACCCCTCCACTTT. This sequence encodes CASRTQSSYNSPLHF. The chain is built from TRBV6-5 and TRBJ1-6, with D unresolved. CDR1 is MNHEY, CDR2 SVGAGI, per germline. CDR3 length: 15 residues. Deletions cut 6 bases from V and 0 bases from J, with 9 bases between.

This chain links TRBV3-1 (or the pseudogene TRBV3-2) with TRBJ1-6; 7 positions agree with TRBD1. CDR3 length: 16 residues. The trim removed 6 bases at V and 6 bases at J, leaving 11 bases unmatched. Germline lookup yields CDR1 LGHDT and CDR2 YNNKEL (reference sequence). This CDR3 reads CASSPRGGGSNSPLHF. The DNA of the CDR3 is TGTGCCAGCAGTCCAAGAGGGGGCGGCAGTAATTCACCCCTCCACTTT.

This chain links TRBV7-2 with TRBJ2-3, with 7 positions matching TRBD2. Germline CDR1 reads SGHTA; CDR2 reads FQGNSA. CDR3 size: 15 residues. The V and J ends lost 2 bases and 6 bases, in that order; junction bases with no gene match: 8. This CDR3 is CASSLTGGRMDTQYF. The CDR3 nucleotides read TGTGCCAGCAGCTTAACGGGAGGAAGGATGGATACGCAGTATTTT.

V usage is TRBV2 and J usage is TRBJ1-1; D might be TRBD1 (5 bases). Germline V gene data show CDR1 as SNHLY and CDR2 as FYNNEI. V gave up 4 bases and J gave up 3 bases, with 12 bases separating them. The CDR3 totals 14 residues. The CDR3 DNA sequence: TGTGCCAGCAGTGTGCAGGGCTCCTACACTGAAGCTTTCTTT. Protein: CASSVQGSYTEAFF.

The V and J genes are TRBV4-3 and TRBJ2-6, with unresolved D. This CDR3 contains 16 residues. Deletions cut 4 bases from V and 1 base from J, with 11 bases between. Germline values: CDR1 LGHNA, CDR2 YSLEER. The CDR3 loop is CASSPVYLSGANVLTF. The CDR3 nucleotides are TGCGCCAGCAGCCCTGTCTACCTTTCTGGGGCCAACGTCCTGACTTTC.

The chain couples TRBV6-5 to TRBJ1-2; D is possibly TRBD1 (6 bases). The CDR3 has 14 amino acids. Germline values: CDR1 MNHEY, CDR2 SVGAGI. V was shortened by 7 bases and J by 7 bases, with 19 bases between the two germline ends. CDR3 nucleotides: TGTGCCAGCATTAGTGGGCCGGCAGGGGCTGGCTACACCTTC. It translates to CASISGPAGAGYTF.

The genes are TRBV19 and TRBJ1-1, with 7 nucleotides matching TRBD1. Germline CDR1 reads LNHDA; CDR2 reads SQIVND (reference sequence). The CDR3 is 16 amino acids. Losses at the gene ends were 6 bases for V and 2 bases for J; bases not matched to a gene: 12. CDR3 sequence: CASSRTPGQRNTEAFF. The CDR3 coding sequence is TGTGCCAGTAGCAGAACCCCGGGACAGAGAAACACTGAAGCTTTCTTT.

This clone was seen only once. The rearrangement links TRBV5-1 to TRBJ1-2; D gene unclear. CDR3 length equals 14 residues. V lost 5 bases to trimming and J lost 0 bases, with 11 bases between them. Germline V gene lookup returns CDR1 SGHRS and CDR2 YFSETQ. The CDR3 nucleotides are TGCGCCAGCAGTAACGGCGGTTCTAACTATGGCTACACCTTC. This translates into CASSNGGSNYGYTF.

The rearrangement uses TRBV28 and TRBJ2-1; 11 bases map to TRBD2. V shed 5 bases and J 7 bases; nucleotides not matched to a gene: 16. CDR1 is MDHEN, CDR2 SYDVKM, per germline. This CDR3 region has 18 residues. The CDR3 nucleotides read TGTGCCAGCAGTGCGCCGGGGGAGACTAGCGGGAAAAGAAATGAGCAGTTCTTC. Its translation: CASSAPGETSGKRNEQFF. Based on the CDR3 plus reference TRBV28 and TRBJ2-1, the full variable domain is DVKVTQSSRYLVKRTGEKVFLECVQDMDHENMFWYRQDPGLGLRLIYFSYDVKMKEKGDIPEGYSVSREKKERFSLILESASTNQTSMYLCASSAPGETSGKRNEQFFGPGTRLTVL.

This chain connects TRBV2 to TRBJ1-3; D is ambiguous. Germline-derived CDR1 and CDR2 are SNHLY and FYNNEI. The CDR3 has 15 amino acids. Trimming took off 2 bases at V and 1 base at J, with 9 bases between the two ends. CDR3 protein: CASSEWTGSGNTIYF. The CDR3 nucleotides are TGTGCCAGCAGTGAATGGACGGGGTCTGGAAACACCATATATTTT.

CDR3 nucleotides: TGCGCCAGCAGCTCACAGAGAAACACTGAAGCTTTCTTT. Its protein is CASSSQRNTEAFF. The J gene is TRBJ1-1, the V gene TRBV5-1; D remains ambiguous. This CDR3 region has 13 residues. Germline V gene sequence: CDR1 SGHRS, CDR2 YFSETQ. With 3 bases removed from V and 2 bases from J, the gap between germline ends came to 8 bases. The variable domain in full, with the rest retrieved from reference TRBV5-1 and TRBJ1-1, is KAGVTQTPRYLIKTRGQQVTLSCSPISGHRSVSWYQQTPGQGLQFLFEYFSETQRNKGNFPGRFSGRQFSNSRSEMNVSTLELGDSALYLCASSSQRNTEAFFGQGTRLTVV.

The chain is built from TRBV7-2 and TRBJ1-2, with D uncertain. Germline CDR1 is SGHTA and CDR2 is FQGNSA. The ends were cut back, 5 bases at V and 0 bases at J, with 10 bases in the middle. The length of the CDR3 is 14 residues. The CDR3 bases are TGTGCCAGCAGCCCAACCCTAGCTAACTATGGCTACACCTTC. Translating it yields CASSPTLANYGYTF.

The chain is built from TRBV28 and TRBJ2-7; 11 nucleotides agree with TRBD1. CDR1 and CDR2 from the germline V gene are MDHEN and SYDVKM. V lost 8 bases and J lost 2; bases outside the gene matches: 2. CDR3 length equals 13 residues. The CDR3 DNA is TGTGCCAGCGGGACAGGGGGTCCCTACGAGCAGTACTTC. Amino acids: CASGTGGPYEQYF.

This chain joins TRBV2 and TRBJ2-7; TRBD1 might be the D (6 bases). Per germline, CDR1 SNHLY and CDR2 FYNNEI. The CDR3 totals 16 residues. V lost 0 bases and J 2 bases, leaving 14 bases between the germline ends. The CDR3 nucleotides read TGTGCCAGCAGTGAAGCGTCGGACAGAGCCCCCTACGAGCAGTACTTC. It encodes CASSEASDRAPYEQYF.

The chain employs TRBV19 and TRBJ1-5, with TRBD1 as a possible D gene (5 bases). Germline V CDR1 and CDR2: LNHDA, SQIVND (reference sequence). The CDR3 totals 14 residues. The V and J ends lost 0 bases and 4 bases respectively, with 7 bases between them. The CDR3 is CASSIDAGNQPQHF. CDR3 nucleotide sequence: TGTGCCAGTAGTATAGATGCAGGGAATCAGCCCCAGCATTTT. The variable domain in full, with the rest retrieved from reference TRBV19 and TRBJ1-5, is DGGITQSPKYLFRKEGQNVTLSCEQNLNHDAMYWYRQDPGQGLRLIYYSQIVNDFQKGDIAEGYSVSREKKESFPLTVTSAQKNPTAFYLCASSIDAGNQPQHFGDGTRLSIL.

The chain joins TRBV3-1 (or the pseudogene TRBV3-2) to TRBJ1-2, with TRBD1 identical over 10 bases. This CDR3 contains 15 residues. Looked up from germline, CDR1 is LGHDT and CDR2 is YNNKEL (reference sequence). The trim removed 4 bases at V and 8 bases at J, leaving 10 bases unmatched. CDR3 residues: CASSPSTGGAGGYTF. The DNA of the CDR3 is TGTGCCAGCAGCCCGTCGACAGGGGGCGCGGGAGGCTACACCTTC.

The chain couples TRBV4-2 to TRBJ2-1, with 7 positions matching TRBD2. V lost 2 bases to trimming and J lost 13 bases; unmatched junction nucleotides: 8. The CDR3 is 13 amino acids. CDR1 is LGHNA and CDR2 is YNFKEQ in the germline V gene. CDR3 amino acids: CASSQLTGGVQFF. The CDR3 DNA reads TGTGCCAGCAGCCAACTCACGGGGGGAGTCCAGTTCTTC.

The chain is built from TRBV6-5 and TRBJ2-7; tentative D call: TRBD1 (7 bases). The CDR3 has 14 residues. V lost 6 bases and J lost 1, with 13 bases in between. The germline CDR1 and CDR2 sequences are MNHEY and SVGAGI. The CDR3 is CASRGGTASYEQYF. For the CDR3, the DNA is TGTGCCAGCAGGGGCGGGACAGCTTCCTACGAGCAGTACTTC.

The chain is built from TRBV3-1 (or the pseudogene TRBV3-2) and TRBJ2-1, with D possibly matching TRBD2 (6 bases). The germline V gene encodes CDR1 LGHDT and CDR2 YNNKEL (reference sequence). Trimming took off 3 bases at V and 9 bases at J, with 12 bases between the two ends. CDR3 length: 13 residues. The CDR3 here is CASSQLGGSEQFF. The CDR3 DNA is TGTGCCAGCAGCCAGTTGGGGGGAAGTGAGCAGTTCTTC.